This T cell receptor beta chain was recovered during a study of T cells expressing NK-cell markers. CDR3 length equals 19 residues. Germline V lookup: CDR1 LNHDA, CDR2 SQIVND (reference sequence). Each CDR3 protein gets one entry in TCRdb, which reprocessed the 5' RACE reads and gives no DNA. The sample table sets out about 260,000 distinct CDR3 sequences. The sample was blood T cells: a sorted CD56 or NKG2C T cell subset, CD4+ or CD8+ T cells, or bulk PBMC T cells (not recorded which). The TCR originated in a man aged 18 to 30 in good health. V is TRBV19 and J is TRBJ2-1; the D call of TRBD2 rests on TCRdb alone, since no DNA is present to check it. The CDR3 protein is CASSKLTVKREGPYNEQFF.